These 12 T cell receptor beta chains share one sample of origin, sequenced in a study of monozygotic twins with inflammatory bowel disease (dated by TCRdb to the late 2010s). Libraries were constructed by 5' RACE. Reads for this sample came from an Illumina HiSeq 2500. After reprocessing by TCRdb, each CDR3 protein sequence is one entry, and no DNA is given. The table of this sample itemizes 330,000 or so distinct CDR3 sequences. The ten biggest clones cover around 2% of the sample. The specimen sequenced was blood. These receptors originate from a human donor with ulcerative colitis or Crohn's disease, or a healthy co-twin of an affected twin (not recorded which).

The rearrangement links TRBV10-3 to TRBJ1-2; the D call from TCRdb, TRBD1, cannot be confirmed without DNA. The CDR3 runs to 13 residues. From germline, CDR1 is ENHRY and CDR2 SYGVKD. The CDR3 sequence is CAIKPTGKNGYTF.

J is TRBJ2-3 and V is TRBV5-1; there is no DNA to check the TCRdb D call of TRBD1. Germline V CDR1 and CDR2: SGHRS, YFSETQ. The CDR3 is made up of 15 amino acids. CDR3 residues: CASSPGGRDTDTQYF.

The chain combines TRBV12-3 or TRBV12-4 with TRBJ2-2. The CDR3 has 16 amino acids. CDR3 sequence: CASRIRHFIGTGELFF.

The chain combines TRBV9 with TRBJ2-5. This CDR3 has 14 residues. CDR1 is SGDLS, CDR2 YYNGEE, per germline. Here the CDR3 reads CASSVGSTEETQYF.

The CDR3 loop reads CASSVDRTTDTQYF. The chain links TRBV5-1 to TRBJ2-3; the D call from TCRdb, TRBD2, cannot be confirmed without DNA. CDR1 is SGHRS and CDR2 is YFSETQ in the germline V gene. The CDR3 is 14 residues long.

The V call is TRBV2, the J call TRBJ1-5. The CDR3 is 14 residues long. CDR1 is SNHLY and CDR2 is FYNNEI in the germline V gene. CDR3: CASSETQGNQPQHF.

The chain has TRBV10-3 and TRBJ2-1. CDR1 is ENHRY and CDR2 is SYGVKD in the germline V gene. The CDR3 length is 14 residues. The CDR3 spells CAIMAGDSYNEQFF.

The CDR3 here is CASSYSFLGKANEKLFF. This chain connects TRBV6-5 to TRBJ1-4. Germline assignment: CDR1 MNHEY and CDR2 SVGAGI. The CDR3 runs to 17 residues.

The V and J genes are TRBV5-1 and TRBJ2-5; TCRdb reports TRBD2, a call that lacks DNA to check it against. Germline CDR1 and CDR2: SGHRS and YFSETQ. The CDR3 totals 16 residues. CDR3 in amino acids: CASSLRLAGLQETQYF.

The chain recombines TRBV3-1 with TRBJ1-1; TCRdb names TRBD1, which stays unverified in the absence of DNA. From germline, CDR1 is LGHDT and CDR2 YNNKEL (reference sequence). This CDR3 has 14 amino acids. The CDR3: CASSRTGGYTEAFF.

The chain uses TRBV20-1 and TRBJ2-3; the TRBD1 assignment by TCRdb is unverifiable without DNA. This CDR3 contains 14 residues. The germline CDR1 and CDR2 sequences are DFQATT and SNEGSKA (reference sequence). The CDR3: CSATGTDSTDTQYF.

The chain couples TRBV5-6 to TRBJ1-5; TCRdb gives TRBD1 as the D gene, but with no DNA this cannot be confirmed. Germline V gene data show CDR1 as SGHDT and CDR2 as YYEEEE. This CDR3 has 16 amino acids. The CDR3 sequence: CASSLSQGASNQPQHF. Complete variable domain (other parts from reference TRBV5-6 and TRBJ1-5): DAGVTQSPTHLIKTRGQQVTLRCSPKSGHDTVSWYQQALGQGPQFIFQYYEEEERQRGNFPDRFSGHQFPNYSSELNVNALLLGDSALYLCASSLSQGASNQPQHFGDGTRLSIL.